Below, one TCR beta chain is given with its context. This sample is part of a study of blood T cell repertoires in COVID-19. The CDR3 runs 14 residues. The ends lost 4 bases at V and 7 bases at J; junction bases unmatched: 7. Germline V gene sequence: CDR1 SGHNT, CDR2 YYREEE (reference sequence). Libraries were prepared by immunoSEQ multiplex PCR; TCRdb keeps only in-frame clonotypes and omits some of them. This table has roughly 230,000 clones, over 70% appearing once. The sample consisted of peripheral blood. The V and J genes are TRBV5-4 and TRBJ2-1, with 8 bases matching TRBD2. This TCR was sampled from a man aged 40-49 years with acute or convalescent COVID-19. CDR3 loop: CASSGGERENEQFF. In DNA, the CDR3 is TGTGCCAGCAGCGGGGGGGAGCGGGAGAATGAGCAGTTCTTC.